Below, 4 T cell receptor beta chains from the same sample are listed, as sequenced in a study of blood T cell repertoires in COVID-19. Measured with immunoSEQ multiplex PCR; TCRdb has only the in-frame clones, and not every one. The repertoire includes more than 70,000 clones, more than 75% of them detected once, and about 5% sits in the top ten. Sequencing used peripheral blood. The source of these receptors is a man aged 50 to 60 with active or convalescent COVID-19.

The rearrangement links TRBV19 to TRBJ2-1; TRBD1 is a possible D gene (5 bases). Germline V lookup: CDR1 LNHDA, CDR2 SQIVND (reference sequence). The CDR3 runs 14 residues. V lost 2 bases to trimming and J lost 5 bases, with 10 bases between them. The CDR3 is CASSINQGHNEQFF. The CDR3 nucleotides are TGTGCCAGTAGTATAAATCAGGGCCACAATGAGCAGTTCTTC.

This clone was observed a few times. V is TRBV6-5 and J is TRBJ2-3; possible D gene TRBD2, 7 bases. Trimming took 4 bases from V and 7 from J, leaving 18 bases between them. Germline loops: CDR1 MNHEY, CDR2 SVGAGI. The CDR3 is 15 residues long. The CDR3 DNA reads TGTGCCAGCAGTTCGAGGGGGGGCCGGTATAATACGCAGTATTTT. This gives the protein CASSSRGGRYNTQYF.

J is TRBJ2-5 and V is TRBV28; no firm D call. Germline CDR1 MDHEN, CDR2 SYDVKM. V was pared by 6 bases and J by 1 base, with 9 bases between. The CDR3 has 13 residues. The CDR3 protein is CASSPPPQETQYF. CDR3 in DNA: TGTGCCAGCAGCCCTCCCCCCCAAGAGACCCAGTACTTC.

J is TRBJ2-5 and V is TRBV15; a possible D gene is TRBD1 (5 bases). The CDR3 length is 17 residues. V was shortened by 0 bases and J by 5 bases, with 19 bases between the two germline ends. Germline values: CDR1 LNHNV, CDR2 YYDKDF (reference sequence). The CDR3, as DNA: TGTGCCACCAGCAGAGATCCCGCGGCAGGGAAAGAGGAGACCCAGTACTTC. Protein: CATSRDPAAGKEETQYF.